This T cell receptor (beta chain) originates from a study of shared clonotypes between healthy human individuals. Study conclusions and caveats: Estimated richness was generally greater in naive than memory subsets. Sequencing depth was expected to influence donor clonotype sharing.

This CDR3 region has 14 residues. Germline V gene data show CDR1 as KGHSH and CDR2 as LQKENI. V was pared by 5 bases and J by 1 base, with 11 bases between. In the original analysis: Without quality scores, immunoSEQ junctional reads could not be filtered like full-length reads. The protocol was immunoSEQ multiplex PCR, while the TCRdb copy is restricted to in-frame clones and leaves out a portion. V, J and clone size reflect that table, while D and trimming were determined from the DNA. The profile shows around 1,000,000 clones, 70% to 80% of them singletons. As concerns this clone: The antigen is not known.

Healthy and HIV-negative, the adult donors had no recent acute infections or vaccinations. Input material: memory CD4+ T cells from PBMCs. Documented subset: CD45RA-negative fraction. This TCR was recovered from a man younger than 35 in good health. Some clones in this sample may be carry-over from other donors' samples. The rearrangement joins TRBV18 to TRBJ1-1; tentative D call: TRBD1 (5 bases). CDR3 sequence: CASSTQTGNTEAFF. The CDR3 bases are TGTGCCAGCTCAACGCAAACAGGGAACACTGAAGCTTTCTTT.